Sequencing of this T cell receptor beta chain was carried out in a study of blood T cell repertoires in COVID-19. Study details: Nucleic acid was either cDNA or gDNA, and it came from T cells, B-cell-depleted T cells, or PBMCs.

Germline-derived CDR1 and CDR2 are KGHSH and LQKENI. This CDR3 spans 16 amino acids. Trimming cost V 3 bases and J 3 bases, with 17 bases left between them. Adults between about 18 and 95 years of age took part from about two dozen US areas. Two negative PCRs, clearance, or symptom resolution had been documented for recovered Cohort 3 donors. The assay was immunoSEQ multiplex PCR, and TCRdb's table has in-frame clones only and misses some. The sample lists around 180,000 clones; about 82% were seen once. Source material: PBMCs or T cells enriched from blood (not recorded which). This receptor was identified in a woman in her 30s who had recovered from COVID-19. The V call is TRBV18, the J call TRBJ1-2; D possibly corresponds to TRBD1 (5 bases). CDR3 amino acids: CASSPTTEGIDYGYTF. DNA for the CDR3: TGTGCCAGCTCACCTACGACAGAAGGGATAGACTATGGCTACACCTTC.